The 14 T cell receptor beta chains given below trace back to one sample, sequenced in a study of blood T cells in healthy people across ages (dated by TCRdb to between 2015 and 2016). The library relied on 5' RACE. TCRdb shows the sequencer as Illumina HiSeq 2500. A second about 7 to 11 cycle PCR used a sample-barcoded 5' primer and a J-beta primer mix. TCRdb applied fastp at Q25 and MiXCR to the public reads, then kept only in-frame beta chains. Each CDR3 protein appears once, grouped with its most common genes and DNA. The sample table contains 1.5 million to 2 million distinct CDR3 sequences; only one count was recorded for roughly 30% of them. The top ten hold roughly 8% of the sample. Specimen: blood. Source of these receptors: a woman in her twenties or thirties in good health.

The sample holds a few counts of this clonotype. The chain employs TRBV5-1 and TRBJ2-1; the match to TRBD2 covers 9 bases. Germline CDR1 reads SGHRS; CDR2 reads YFSETQ. This CDR3 is built from 15 residues. With 0 bases clipped from V and 8 bases from J, the junction kept 6 bases outside the gene matches. CDR3 protein: CASSLAGGGGDEQFF. Here the CDR3 DNA reads TGCGCCAGCAGCTTGGCCGGCGGCGGGGGGGATGAGCAGTTCTTC.

The V call is TRBV20-1, the J call TRBJ2-3; D possibly corresponds to TRBD2 (6 bases). Trimming shortened V by 0 bases and J by 2 bases, and 15 bases separated the two germline ends. The CDR3 extends over 16 amino acids. From germline, CDR1 is DFQATT and CDR2 SNEGSKA (reference sequence). CDR3 amino acids: CSARDLASAFTDTQYF. CDR3 bases: TGCAGTGCTAGAGATTTAGCTAGCGCATTCACAGATACGCAGTATTTT.

Of note for this clonotype: A clone one base away is much larger, so this may be a read error. The chain carries TRBV10-3 and TRBJ2-1; TRBD2 matches 8 bases. Germline V lookup: CDR1 ENHRY, CDR2 SYGVKD. The CDR3 has 14 residues. The CDR3 nucleotides read TGTGCCGTCAGTGGGAGGGGACTAGGTAGCGAGCAGTTCTTC. Protein product: CAVSGRGLGSEQFF.

V is TRBV6-6 and J is TRBJ1-1, with D hard to call. The CDR3 totals 14 residues. V dropped 6 bases and J dropped 5 bases, with 16 bases sitting between them. Germline lookup yields CDR1 MNHNY and CDR2 SVGAGI (reference sequence). CDR3: CASRPRGEMTEAFF. The CDR3 DNA sequence: TGTGCCAGCAGACCTCGGGGAGAAATGACTGAAGCTTTCTTT.

This clonotype was seen only a few times. The CDR3 nucleotides read TGCAGTGCCCGGGACGTTAGGAACACTGAAGCTTTCTTT. This gives the protein CSARDVRNTEAFF. The chain has TRBV20-1 and TRBJ1-1; D is perhaps TRBD1 (5 bases). V was clipped by 6 bases and J by 1 base, with 12 bases between them. The length of the CDR3 is 13 residues. CDR1 DFQATT and CDR2 SNEGSKA come from the germline V gene (reference sequence).

This clonotype was detected ten times or more. The chain carries TRBV29-1 and TRBJ2-1, with D uncertain. Trimming removed 4 bases at V and 4 bases at J, with 11 bases between. The V gene's germline CDR1 is SQVTM and CDR2 ANQGSEA. This CDR3 has 13 residues. CDR3 residues: CSVGQYEYNEQFF. CDR3 in DNA: TGCAGCGTTGGTCAGTACGAGTACAATGAGCAGTTCTTC.

The V gene is TRBV20-1, the J gene TRBJ2-3, with 8 bases aligning to TRBD2. The CDR3 runs 18 residues. CDR1 and CDR2 (germline): DFQATT, SNEGSKA (reference sequence). Trimming at V came to 2 bases and at J to 3 bases, leaving 16 bases not matched to a gene. The CDR3 loop is CSARFGPQRELGTDTQYF. The CDR3, as DNA: TGCAGTGCTAGATTCGGCCCCCAGCGGGAGTTGGGTACAGATACGCAGTATTTT.

This clonotype appeared a few times. The junction shows a germline mismatch at one end, possibly a read error. This sequence joins TRBV7-9 and TRBJ2-5, with no clear D. Germline values: CDR1 SEHNR, CDR2 FQNEAQ (reference sequence). This CDR3 is 11 amino acids long. CDR3 DNA sequence: TGTGTCAGCAGCTCCCACGAGACCCAGTACTTC. As protein: CVSSSHETQYF. Full variable domain (remainder filled in from reference TRBV7-9 and TRBJ2-5): DTGVSQNPRHKITKRGQNVTFRCDPISEHNRLYWYRQTLGQGPEFLTYFQNEAQLEKSRLLSDRFSAERPKGSFSTLEIQRTEQGDSAMYLCVSSSHETQYFGPGTRLLVL.

This clonotype was observed a few times. The chain combines TRBV27 with TRBJ2-3, with D unclear. The V gene's germline CDR1 is MNHEY and CDR2 SMNVEV (reference sequence). V was cut by 8 bases and J by 1 base, with 10 bases left in between. This CDR3 is built from 13 residues. CDR3 bases: TGTGCCAGCGGATGGGTGGGCACAGATACGCAGTATTTT. It specifies CASGWVGTDTQYF.

This chain connects TRBV12-3 or TRBV12-4 to TRBJ2-1; either TRBD1 or TRBD2 may fit D (5 bases each). The CDR3 is made up of 12 amino acids. V lost 6 bases to trimming and J lost 8 bases, with 11 bases between them. CDR3 sequence reads: CASSRDEYEQFF. The CDR3 region has the DNA TGTGCCAGCAGCCGGGACGAGTATGAGCAGTTCTTC.

At least ten counts were recorded for this clonotype. The V gene is TRBV2, the J gene TRBJ2-1; 10 bases line up with TRBD1. In germline, CDR1 is SNHLY, CDR2 FYNNEI. CDR3 length: 14 residues. Trimming at V came to 8 bases and at J to 2 bases, leaving 3 bases not matched to a gene. Here the CDR3 reads CASGTGVTYNEQFF. The CDR3 DNA reads as TGTGCCAGCGGGACAGGGGTTACCTACAATGAGCAGTTCTTC.

The chain has TRBV7-2 and TRBJ2-5, with no clear D. This CDR3 comprises 15 residues. The V and J ends lost 2 bases and 2 bases respectively, with 12 bases between them. Per the germline V gene, CDR1 is SGHTA and CDR2 is FQGNSA. CDR3 region: CASSLRGAEQETQYF. CDR3 nucleotides: TGTGCCAGCAGCTTACGAGGAGCAGAGCAAGAGACCCAGTACTTC.

Turning to this clonotype: A read error may be the cause here, since a much bigger clone is one base away. The chain joins TRBV15 to TRBJ2-5, with TRBD2 matching 11 bases. The J call is uncertain, as TRBJ2-1 better fits the DNA end. The germline CDR1 and CDR2 sequences are LNHNV and YYDKDF (reference sequence). The CDR3 consists of 16 residues. CDR3 region: CATSSLVLAGEETQFF. The CDR3 DNA reads TGTGCCACCAGCTCCCTAGTACTAGCGGGAGAAGAGACCCAGTTCTTC.

The chain has TRBV20-1 and TRBJ2-1, with a possible D match to TRBD2 (5 bases). CDR1 DFQATT and CDR2 SNEGSKA come from the germline V gene (reference sequence). The V end lost 0 bases, the J end lost 8 bases, and 17 bases lay between the germline ends. CDR3 length: 15 residues. The CDR3 coding sequence is TGCAGTGCTAGAGATCTCACGGGAAAGGGCCATGAGCAGTTCTTC. Protein sequence: CSARDLTGKGHEQFF.